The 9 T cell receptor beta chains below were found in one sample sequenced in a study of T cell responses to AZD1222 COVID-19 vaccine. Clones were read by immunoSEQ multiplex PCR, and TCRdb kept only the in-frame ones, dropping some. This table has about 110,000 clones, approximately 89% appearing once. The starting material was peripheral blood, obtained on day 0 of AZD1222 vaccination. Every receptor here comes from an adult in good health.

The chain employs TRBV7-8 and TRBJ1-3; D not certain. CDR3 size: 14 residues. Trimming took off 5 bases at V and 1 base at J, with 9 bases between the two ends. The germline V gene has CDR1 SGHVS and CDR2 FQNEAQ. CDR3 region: CASSRGTSGNTIYF. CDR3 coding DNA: TGTGCCAGCAGCCGGGGAACTTCTGGAAACACCATATATTTT.

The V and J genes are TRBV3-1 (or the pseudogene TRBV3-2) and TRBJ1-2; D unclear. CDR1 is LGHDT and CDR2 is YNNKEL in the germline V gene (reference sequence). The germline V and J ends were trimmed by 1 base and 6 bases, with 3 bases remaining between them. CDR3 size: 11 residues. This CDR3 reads CASSQGNGYTF. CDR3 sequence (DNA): TGTGCCAGCAGCCAAGGGAATGGCTACACCTTC.

This chain's CDR3 is CASSYQGQSSYEQYF. The CDR3 DNA is TGTGCCAGCAGTTACCAGGGACAGAGCTCCTACGAGCAGTACTTC. The chain combines TRBV6-6 with TRBJ2-7, with 7 nucleotides matching TRBD1. CDR1 is MNHNY, CDR2 SVGAGI, per germline (reference sequence). The trim removed 2 bases at V and 0 bases at J, leaving 4 bases unmatched. The CDR3 consists of 15 residues.

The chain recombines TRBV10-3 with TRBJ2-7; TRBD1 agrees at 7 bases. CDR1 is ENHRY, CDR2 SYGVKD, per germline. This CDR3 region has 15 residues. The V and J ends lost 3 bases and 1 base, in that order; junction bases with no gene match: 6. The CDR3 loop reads CAISDPGGSSYEQYF. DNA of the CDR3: TGTGCCATCAGTGACCCAGGGGGAAGTTCCTACGAGCAGTACTTC.

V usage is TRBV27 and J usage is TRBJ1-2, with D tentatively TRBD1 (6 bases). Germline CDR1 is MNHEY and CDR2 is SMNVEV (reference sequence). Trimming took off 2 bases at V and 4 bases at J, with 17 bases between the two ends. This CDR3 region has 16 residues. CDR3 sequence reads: CASSLLPDSFLYGYTF. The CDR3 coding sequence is TGTGCCAGCAGTTTACTCCCGGACAGCTTCCTCTATGGCTACACCTTC.

The CDR3 nucleotides are TGCAGCGTTGAAGGGGTACCGACCCCCCGTGAGCAGTTCTTC. Translating it yields CSVEGVPTPREQFF. The rearrangement joins TRBV29-1 to TRBJ2-1, with unresolved D. The CDR3 is made up of 14 amino acids. The V gene's germline CDR1 is SQVTM and CDR2 ANQGSEA. Trimming cost V 1 base and J 9 bases, with 16 bases left between them.

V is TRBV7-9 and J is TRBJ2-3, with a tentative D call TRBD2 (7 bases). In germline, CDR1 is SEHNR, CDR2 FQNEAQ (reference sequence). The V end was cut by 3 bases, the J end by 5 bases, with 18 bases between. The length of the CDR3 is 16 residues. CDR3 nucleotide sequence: TGTGCCAGCAGCTTGACAATTGGCGGGGGCCTAGATACGCAGTATTTT. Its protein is CASSLTIGGGLDTQYF.

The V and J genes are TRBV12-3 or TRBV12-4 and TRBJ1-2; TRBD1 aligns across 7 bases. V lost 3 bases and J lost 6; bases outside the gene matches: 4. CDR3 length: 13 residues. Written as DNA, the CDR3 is TGTGCCAGCAGTTTGAGTACAGGGGATGGCTACACCTTC. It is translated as CASSLSTGDGYTF.

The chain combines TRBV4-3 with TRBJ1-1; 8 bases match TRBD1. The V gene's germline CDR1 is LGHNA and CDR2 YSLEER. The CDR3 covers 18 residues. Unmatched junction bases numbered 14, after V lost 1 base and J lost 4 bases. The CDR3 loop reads CASSQGFGQGFSGTEAFF. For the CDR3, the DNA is TGCGCCAGCAGCCAAGGCTTTGGACAGGGATTCTCTGGCACTGAAGCTTTCTTT.